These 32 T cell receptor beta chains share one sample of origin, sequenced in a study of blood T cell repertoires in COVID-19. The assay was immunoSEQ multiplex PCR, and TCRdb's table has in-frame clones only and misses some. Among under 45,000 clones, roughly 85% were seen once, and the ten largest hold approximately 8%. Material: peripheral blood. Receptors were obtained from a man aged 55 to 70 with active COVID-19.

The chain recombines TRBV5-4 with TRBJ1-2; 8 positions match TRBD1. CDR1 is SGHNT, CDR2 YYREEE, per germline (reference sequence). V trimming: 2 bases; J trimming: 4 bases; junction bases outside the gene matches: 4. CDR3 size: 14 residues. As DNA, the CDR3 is TGTGCCAGCAGCTTAACAGGGGGGGCCTATGGCTACACCTTC. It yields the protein CASSLTGGAYGYTF.

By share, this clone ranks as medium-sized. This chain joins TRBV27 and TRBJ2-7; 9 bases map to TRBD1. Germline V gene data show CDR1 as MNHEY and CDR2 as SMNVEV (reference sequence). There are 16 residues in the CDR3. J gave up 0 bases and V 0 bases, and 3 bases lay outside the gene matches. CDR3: CASSLSWDRASYEQYF. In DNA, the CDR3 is TGTGCCAGCAGTTTATCCTGGGACAGGGCCTCCTACGAGCAGTACTTC.

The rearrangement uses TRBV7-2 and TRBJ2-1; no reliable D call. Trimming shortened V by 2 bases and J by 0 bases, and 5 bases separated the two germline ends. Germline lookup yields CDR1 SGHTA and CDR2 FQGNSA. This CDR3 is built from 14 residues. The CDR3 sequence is CASSLYSSYNEQFF. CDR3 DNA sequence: TGTGCCAGCAGCTTATACAGCTCCTACAATGAGCAGTTCTTC.

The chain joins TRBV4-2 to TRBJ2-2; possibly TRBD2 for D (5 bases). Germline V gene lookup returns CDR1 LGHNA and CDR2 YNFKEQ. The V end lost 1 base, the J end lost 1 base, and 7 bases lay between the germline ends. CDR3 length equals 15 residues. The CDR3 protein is CASSQAAGNTGELFF. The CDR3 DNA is TGTGCCAGCAGCCAAGCGGCGGGGAACACCGGGGAGCTGTTTTTT.

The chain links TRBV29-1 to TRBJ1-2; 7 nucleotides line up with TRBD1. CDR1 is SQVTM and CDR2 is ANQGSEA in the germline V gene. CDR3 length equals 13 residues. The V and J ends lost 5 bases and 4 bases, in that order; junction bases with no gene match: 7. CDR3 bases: TGCAGCGTTAGACAGGGAGGTGGCTATGGCTACACCTTC. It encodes CSVRQGGGYGYTF.

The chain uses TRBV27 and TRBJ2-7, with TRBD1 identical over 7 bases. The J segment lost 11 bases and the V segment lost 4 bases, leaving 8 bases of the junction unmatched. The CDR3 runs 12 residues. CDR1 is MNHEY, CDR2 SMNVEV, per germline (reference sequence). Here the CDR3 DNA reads TGTGCCAGCAGTTCAGGACAGGACCAGAAGTACTTC. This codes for CASSSGQDQKYF.

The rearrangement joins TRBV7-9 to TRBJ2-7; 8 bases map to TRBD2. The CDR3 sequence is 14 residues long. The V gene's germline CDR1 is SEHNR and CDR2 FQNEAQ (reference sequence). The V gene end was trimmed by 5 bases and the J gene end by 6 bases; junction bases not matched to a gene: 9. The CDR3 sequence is CASSKSGSVSEQYF. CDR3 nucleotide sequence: TGTGCCAGCAGCAAGAGCGGGAGCGTTTCCGAGCAGTACTTC.

The CDR3 DNA is TGTGCCAGCAGCCAACTAGCGGGAACGGAGACCCAGTACTTC. This translates into CASSQLAGTETQYF. The chain carries TRBV3-1 (or the pseudogene TRBV3-2) and TRBJ2-5; 9 nucleotides match TRBD2. The CDR3 totals 14 residues. J was trimmed by 5 bases and V by 2 bases; bases with no gene match: 3. The germline CDR1 and CDR2 sequences are LGHDT and YNNKEL (reference sequence).

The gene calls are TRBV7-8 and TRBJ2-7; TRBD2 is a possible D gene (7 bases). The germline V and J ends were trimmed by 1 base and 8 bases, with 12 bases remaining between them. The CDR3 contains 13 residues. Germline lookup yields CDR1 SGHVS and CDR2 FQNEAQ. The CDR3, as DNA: TGTGCCAGCAGCTTAGGAGGGGGGGAGAAGCAGTACTTC. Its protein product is CASSLGGGEKQYF.

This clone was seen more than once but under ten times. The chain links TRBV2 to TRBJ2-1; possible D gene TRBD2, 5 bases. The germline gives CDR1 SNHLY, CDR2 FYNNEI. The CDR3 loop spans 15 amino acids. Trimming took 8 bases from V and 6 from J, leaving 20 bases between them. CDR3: CASGGSFKWVNEQFF. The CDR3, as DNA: TGTGCCAGCGGAGGAAGTTTTAAGTGGGTCAATGAGCAGTTCTTC.

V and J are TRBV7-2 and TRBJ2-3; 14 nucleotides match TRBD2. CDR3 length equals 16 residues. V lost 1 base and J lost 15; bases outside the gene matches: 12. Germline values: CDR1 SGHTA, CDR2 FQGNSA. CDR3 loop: CASSLVPGTSGSPIYF. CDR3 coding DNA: TGTGCCAGCAGCTTAGTCCCCGGGACTAGCGGGAGCCCCATCTATTTT.

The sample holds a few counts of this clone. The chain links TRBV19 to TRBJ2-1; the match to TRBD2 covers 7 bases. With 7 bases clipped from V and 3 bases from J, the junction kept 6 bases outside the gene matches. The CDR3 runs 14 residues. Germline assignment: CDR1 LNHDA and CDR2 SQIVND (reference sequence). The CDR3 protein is CASKMERGYNEQFF. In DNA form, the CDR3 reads TGTGCCAGTAAGATGGAGCGGGGCTACAATGAGCAGTTCTTC.

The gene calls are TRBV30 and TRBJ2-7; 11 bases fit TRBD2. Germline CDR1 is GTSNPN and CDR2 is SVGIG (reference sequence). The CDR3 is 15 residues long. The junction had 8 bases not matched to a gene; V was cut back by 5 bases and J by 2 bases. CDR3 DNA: TGTGCCTGGGATTGGGGGACTAGCGGAGCCTACGAGCAGTACTTC. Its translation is CAWDWGTSGAYEQYF.

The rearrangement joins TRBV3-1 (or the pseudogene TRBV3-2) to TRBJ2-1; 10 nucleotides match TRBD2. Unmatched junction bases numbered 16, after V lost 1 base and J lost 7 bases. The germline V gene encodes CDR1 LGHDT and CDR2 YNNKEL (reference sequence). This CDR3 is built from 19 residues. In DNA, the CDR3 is TGTGCCAGCAGCCAAGGGACAGGGCGGCTAGCGGGAGCCGGGAATGAGCAGTTCTTC. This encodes CASSQGTGRLAGAGNEQFF.

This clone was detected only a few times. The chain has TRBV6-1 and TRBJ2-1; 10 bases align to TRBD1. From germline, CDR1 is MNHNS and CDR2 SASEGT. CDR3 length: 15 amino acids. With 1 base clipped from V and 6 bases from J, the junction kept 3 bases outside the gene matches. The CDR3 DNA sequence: TGTGCCAGCAGTGAAGGACAGGGGGCGGCCAATGAGCAGTTCTTC. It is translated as CASSEGQGAANEQFF.

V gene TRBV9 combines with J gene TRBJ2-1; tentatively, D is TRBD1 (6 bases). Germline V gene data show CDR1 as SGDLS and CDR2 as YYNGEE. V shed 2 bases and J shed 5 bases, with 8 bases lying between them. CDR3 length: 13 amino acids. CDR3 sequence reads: CASSVGQNNEQFF. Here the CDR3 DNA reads TGTGCCAGCAGCGTCGGACAGAACAATGAGCAGTTCTTC.

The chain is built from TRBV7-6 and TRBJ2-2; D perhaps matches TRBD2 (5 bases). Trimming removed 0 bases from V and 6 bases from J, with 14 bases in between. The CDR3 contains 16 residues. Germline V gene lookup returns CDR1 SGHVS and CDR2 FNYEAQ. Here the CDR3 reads CASSLARPGESGELFF. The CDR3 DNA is TGTGCCAGCAGCTTAGCTCGGCCCGGGGAATCCGGGGAGCTGTTTTTT.

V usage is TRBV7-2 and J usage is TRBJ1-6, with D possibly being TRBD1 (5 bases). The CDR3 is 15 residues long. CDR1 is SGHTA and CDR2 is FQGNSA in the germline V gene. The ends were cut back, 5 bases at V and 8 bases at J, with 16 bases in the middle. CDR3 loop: CASSPRRKGDSPLHF. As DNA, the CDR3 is TGTGCCAGCAGCCCTCGTCGAAAAGGGGATTCACCCCTCCACTTT.

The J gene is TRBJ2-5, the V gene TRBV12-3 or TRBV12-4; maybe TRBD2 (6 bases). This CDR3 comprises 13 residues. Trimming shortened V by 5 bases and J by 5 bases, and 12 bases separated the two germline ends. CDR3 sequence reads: CASSPSAGETQYF. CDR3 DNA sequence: TGTGCCAGCAGTCCCTCGGCGGGGGAGACCCAGTACTTC.

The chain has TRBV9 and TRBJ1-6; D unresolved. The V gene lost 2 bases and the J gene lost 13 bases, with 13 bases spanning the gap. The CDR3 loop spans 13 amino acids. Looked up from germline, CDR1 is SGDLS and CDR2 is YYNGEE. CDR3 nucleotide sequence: TGTGCCAGCAGCGTGGACGACCGGGAGCCCCTCCACTTT. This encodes CASSVDDREPLHF.

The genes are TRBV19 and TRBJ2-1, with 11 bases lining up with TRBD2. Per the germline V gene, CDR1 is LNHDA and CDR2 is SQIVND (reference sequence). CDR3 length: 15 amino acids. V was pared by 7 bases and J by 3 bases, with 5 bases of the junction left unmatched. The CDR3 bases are TGTGCCAGTACTATGGGGACTAGCGGCTACAATGAGCAGTTCTTC. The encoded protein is CASTMGTSGYNEQFF.

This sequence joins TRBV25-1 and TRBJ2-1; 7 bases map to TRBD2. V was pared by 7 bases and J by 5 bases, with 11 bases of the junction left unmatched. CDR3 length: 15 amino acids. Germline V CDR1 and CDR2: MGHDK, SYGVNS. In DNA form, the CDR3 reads TGTGCCAGCATCCTAACGGGGGGATCAGACAATGAGCAGTTCTTC. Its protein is CASILTGGSDNEQFF.

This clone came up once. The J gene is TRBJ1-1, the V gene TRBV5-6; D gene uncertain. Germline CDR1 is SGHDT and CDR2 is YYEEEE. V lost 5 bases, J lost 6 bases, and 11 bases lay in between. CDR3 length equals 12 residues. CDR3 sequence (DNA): TGTGCCAGCAGGTTACTGGGCGCTGAAGCTTTCTTT. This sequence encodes CASRLLGAEAFF.

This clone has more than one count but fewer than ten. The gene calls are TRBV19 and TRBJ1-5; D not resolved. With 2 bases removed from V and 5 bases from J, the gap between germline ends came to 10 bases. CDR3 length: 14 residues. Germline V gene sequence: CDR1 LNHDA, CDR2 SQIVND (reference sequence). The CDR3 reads CASSIKYEDQPQHF. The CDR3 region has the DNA TGTGCCAGTAGTATAAAATATGAGGATCAGCCCCAGCATTTT.

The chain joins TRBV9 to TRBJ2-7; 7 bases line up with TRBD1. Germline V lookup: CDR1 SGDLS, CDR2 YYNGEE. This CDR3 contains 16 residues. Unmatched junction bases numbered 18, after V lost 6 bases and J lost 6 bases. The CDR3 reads CASNPGQATSYLEQYF. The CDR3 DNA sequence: TGTGCCAGCAACCCCGGACAGGCGACCTCCTACCTCGAGCAGTACTTC. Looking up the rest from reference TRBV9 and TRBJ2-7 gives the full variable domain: DSGVTQTPKHLITATGQRVTLRCSPRSGDLSVYWYQQSLDQGLQFLIQYYNGEERAKGNILERFSAQQFPDLHSELNLSSLELGDSALYFCASNPGQATSYLEQYFGPGTRLTVT.

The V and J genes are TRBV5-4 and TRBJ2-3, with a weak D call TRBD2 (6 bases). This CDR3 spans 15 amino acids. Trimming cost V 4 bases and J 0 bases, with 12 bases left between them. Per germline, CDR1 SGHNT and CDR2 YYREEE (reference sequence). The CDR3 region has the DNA TGTGCCAGCAGCGACGCTAGCGAAAGCACAGATACGCAGTATTTT. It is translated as CASSDASESTDTQYF.

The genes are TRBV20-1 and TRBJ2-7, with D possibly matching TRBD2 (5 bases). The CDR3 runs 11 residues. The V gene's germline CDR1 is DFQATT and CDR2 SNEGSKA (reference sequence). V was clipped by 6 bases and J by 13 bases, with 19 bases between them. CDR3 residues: CSAREAPDIYF. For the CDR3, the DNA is TGCAGTGCCCGGGAAGCGCCCGACATTTACTTC.

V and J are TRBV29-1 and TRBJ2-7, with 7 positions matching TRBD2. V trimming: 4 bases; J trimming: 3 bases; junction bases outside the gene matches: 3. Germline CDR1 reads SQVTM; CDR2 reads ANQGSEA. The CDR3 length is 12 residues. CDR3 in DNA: TGCAGCGTTGGGGAGGGCGGCTACGAGCAGTACTTC. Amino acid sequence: CSVGEGGYEQYF.

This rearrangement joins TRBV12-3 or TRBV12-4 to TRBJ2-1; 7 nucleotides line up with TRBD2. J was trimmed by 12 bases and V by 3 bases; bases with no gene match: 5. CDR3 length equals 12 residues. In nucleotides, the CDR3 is TGTGCCAGCAGTTTGGATCGGGGGGTGCAGTTCTTC. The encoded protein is CASSLDRGVQFF.

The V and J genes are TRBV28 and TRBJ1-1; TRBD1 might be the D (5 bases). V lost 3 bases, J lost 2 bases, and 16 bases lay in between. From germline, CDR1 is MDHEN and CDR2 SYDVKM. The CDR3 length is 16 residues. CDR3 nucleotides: TGTGCCAGCAGTTTCCGCCCGGGGGGACCTAACACTGAAGCTTTCTTT. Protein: CASSFRPGGPNTEAFF.

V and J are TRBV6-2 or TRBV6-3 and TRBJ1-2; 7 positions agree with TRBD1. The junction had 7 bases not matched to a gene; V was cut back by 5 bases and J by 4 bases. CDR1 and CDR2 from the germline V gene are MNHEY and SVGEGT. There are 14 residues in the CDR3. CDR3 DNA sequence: TGTGCCAGCAGTCCCGGACAGGAGAGCTATGGCTACACCTTC. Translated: CASSPGQESYGYTF.

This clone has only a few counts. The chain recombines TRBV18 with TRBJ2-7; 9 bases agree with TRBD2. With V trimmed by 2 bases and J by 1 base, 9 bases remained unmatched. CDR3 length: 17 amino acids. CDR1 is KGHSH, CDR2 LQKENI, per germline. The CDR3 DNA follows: TGTGCCAGCTCACCATTTGTACCTAGCGGGAATTCCTACGAGCAGTACTTC. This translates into CASSPFVPSGNSYEQYF.